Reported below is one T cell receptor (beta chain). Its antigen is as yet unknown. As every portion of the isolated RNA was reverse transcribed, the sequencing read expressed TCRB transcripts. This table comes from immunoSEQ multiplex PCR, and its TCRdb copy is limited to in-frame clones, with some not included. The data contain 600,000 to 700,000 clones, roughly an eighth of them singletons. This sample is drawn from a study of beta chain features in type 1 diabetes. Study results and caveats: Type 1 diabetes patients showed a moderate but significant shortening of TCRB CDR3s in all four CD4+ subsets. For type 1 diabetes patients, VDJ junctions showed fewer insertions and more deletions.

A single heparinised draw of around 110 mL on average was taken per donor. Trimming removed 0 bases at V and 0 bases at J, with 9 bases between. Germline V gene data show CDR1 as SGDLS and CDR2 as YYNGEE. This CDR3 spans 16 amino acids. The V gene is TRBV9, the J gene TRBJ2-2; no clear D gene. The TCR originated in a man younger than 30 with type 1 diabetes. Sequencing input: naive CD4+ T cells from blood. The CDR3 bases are TGTGCCAGCAGCGTAGTGGCGTTCCCGAACACCGGGGAGCTGTTTTTT. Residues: CASSVVAFPNTGELFF.